One and the same sample provided the 20 T cell receptor beta chains below, sequenced in a study of blood T cell repertoires in COVID-19 (dated by TCRdb to the early 2020s). The protocol used for the library was the immunoSEQ multiplex PCR assay. Held by TCRdb, this immuneACCESS table contains in-frame sequences only and omits some clones. Under half of the omission traces to an unresolved V gene where checked; the cause of the rest is unknown. The sample table shows over 60,000 clones, and nearly 90% are seen once. The top ten constitute roughly 9.6% of the sample. Sequenced: peripheral blood. These TCRs come from a man older than 75 with acute or convalescent COVID-19.

The chain employs TRBV5-1 and TRBJ2-3; 9 bases are shared with TRBD2. V shed 0 bases and J 4 bases; nucleotides not matched to a gene: 6. CDR1 is SGHRS and CDR2 is YFSETQ in the germline V gene. The CDR3 covers 16 residues. As DNA, the CDR3 is TGCGCCAGCAGCTTGGCGCCTAGCGGGAACGCAGATACGCAGTATTTT. Translation gives CASSLAPSGNADTQYF. Complete variable domain (other parts from reference TRBV5-1 and TRBJ2-3): KAGVTQTPRYLIKTRGQQVTLSCSPISGHRSVSWYQQTPGQGLQFLFEYFSETQRNKGNFPGRFSGRQFSNSRSEMNVSTLELGDSALYLCASSLAPSGNADTQYFGPGTRLTVL.

The chain carries TRBV29-1 and TRBJ1-2; D remains unclear. The CDR3 is 14 amino acids. The germline gives CDR1 SQVTM, CDR2 ANQGSEA. Trimming removed 2 bases from V and 0 bases from J, with 10 bases in between. This CDR3 is CSVEWATTNYGYTF. The CDR3 DNA reads as TGCAGCGTTGAATGGGCGACAACTAACTATGGCTACACCTTC.

The DNA for the CDR3 is TGTGCCAGCTCACCACCGAGGACAGGGGGGGACACTGAAGCTTTCTTT. Translated, it gives CASSPPRTGGDTEAFF. The chain joins TRBV18 to TRBJ1-1, with 10 bases lining up with TRBD1. V shed 0 bases, J shed 3 bases, and the junction held 4 bases outside the gene matches. In germline, CDR1 is KGHSH, CDR2 LQKENI. The CDR3 is 16 amino acids.

The chain couples TRBV7-9 to TRBJ1-1; possibly TRBD1 for D (5 bases). There are 13 residues in the CDR3. CDR1 SEHNR and CDR2 FQNEAQ come from the germline V gene (reference sequence). Trimming left V 4 bases short and J 1 base short, with 7 bases between. CDR3 loop: CASSSGQNTEAFF. The CDR3 coding sequence is TGTGCCAGCAGCTCCGGACAGAACACTGAAGCTTTCTTT. Variable domain in full (rest from reference TRBV7-9 and TRBJ1-1): DTGVSQNPRHKITKRGQNVTFRCDPISEHNRLYWYRQTLGQGPEFLTYFQNEAQLEKSRLLSDRFSAERPKGSFSTLEIQRTEQGDSAMYLCASSSGQNTEAFFGQGTRLTVV.

V and J are TRBV5-6 and TRBJ2-2; 9 bases align to TRBD1. CDR1 is SGHDT and CDR2 is YYEEEE in the germline V gene. V dropped 4 bases and J dropped 6; count of bases not matched to a gene: 7. The CDR3 has 15 amino acids. The chain's CDR3 is CASSGGDRVSGELFF. Written as DNA, the CDR3 is TGTGCCAGCAGCGGGGGGGACAGGGTCTCCGGGGAGCTGTTTTTT.

The chain is built from TRBV3-1 (or the pseudogene TRBV3-2) and TRBJ1-3, with TRBD1 matching 9 bases. This CDR3 is 16 amino acids long. V trimming: 5 bases; J trimming: 0 bases; junction bases outside the gene matches: 5. CDR1 is LGHDT, CDR2 YNNKEL, per germline (reference sequence). The DNA of the CDR3 is TGTGCCAGCAGCTCGACAGGGGGGAACTCTGGAAACACCATATATTTT. Residues: CASSSTGGNSGNTIYF.

The rearrangement links TRBV9 to TRBJ1-1; D ambiguous. Germline-derived CDR1 and CDR2 are SGDLS and YYNGEE. The CDR3 is made up of 13 amino acids. V dropped 0 bases and J dropped 3 bases, with 6 bases sitting between them. CDR3 in DNA: TGTGCCAGCAGCGTAGCAGCGTACACTGAAGCTTTCTTT. Amino acid sequence: CASSVAAYTEAFF.

This sequence joins TRBV29-1 and TRBJ2-3; 7 nucleotides agree with TRBD1. The CDR3 totals 13 residues. With V trimmed by 3 bases and J by 4 bases, 4 bases remained unmatched. Germline values: CDR1 SQVTM, CDR2 ANQGSEA. The CDR3 coding sequence is TGCAGCGTTGAGATCACAGGGGCAGATACGCAGTATTTT. This encodes CSVEITGADTQYF.

The V gene is TRBV11-2, the J gene TRBJ2-2; 8 bases line up with TRBD1. V dropped 6 bases and J dropped 2; count of bases not matched to a gene: 8. From germline, CDR1 is SGHAT and CDR2 FQNNGV. CDR3 size: 16 residues. The CDR3 DNA follows: TGTGCCAGCAGTGGAAACAGGGGGTCAAACACCGGGGAGCTGTTTTTT. This encodes CASSGNRGSNTGELFF.

V usage is TRBV21-1 and J usage is TRBJ1-2. TRBV21-1 constitutes a pseudogene. This CDR3 region has 15 residues. This CDR3 is CASSTQAGGPYGYTF. The CDR3 DNA sequence: TGTGCCAGCAGCACACAAGCGGGGGGACCTTATGGCTACACCTTC.

The rearrangement links TRBV6-6 to TRBJ1-1; tentatively, D is TRBD1 (6 bases). Germline CDR1 reads MNHNY; CDR2 reads SVGAGI (reference sequence). The CDR3 has 16 residues. The V end was cut by 0 bases, the J end by 1 base, with 12 bases between. In DNA form, the CDR3 reads TGTGCCAGCAGTTACTCAGGACAGTTAACGAACACTGAAGCTTTCTTT. Its protein product is CASSYSGQLTNTEAFF.

This chain links TRBV3-1 (or the pseudogene TRBV3-2) with TRBJ1-6; D may be TRBD1 (5 bases). This CDR3 comprises 14 residues. Germline CDR1 is LGHDT and CDR2 is YNNKEL (reference sequence). Trimming pared 3 bases from V and 7 bases from J, leaving 10 bases between. The chain's CDR3 is CASSHPTANSPLHF. In DNA form, the CDR3 reads TGTGCCAGCAGCCACCCGACAGCAAATTCACCCCTCCACTTT.

V gene TRBV27 combines with J gene TRBJ2-2, with a weak D call TRBD2 (5 bases). Germline lookup yields CDR1 MNHEY and CDR2 SMNVEV (reference sequence). V was pared by 4 bases and J by 5 bases, with 11 bases between. The CDR3 is 14 residues long. The CDR3 DNA is TGTGCCAGCAGTTCCGGACTTCGTACCGGGGAGCTGTTTTTT. Translation: CASSSGLRTGELFF.

This clone was detected a few times. The rearrangement joins TRBV5-1 to TRBJ1-4, with a tentative D call TRBD1 (6 bases). Germline V gives CDR1 SGHRS, CDR2 YFSETQ. Trimming cost V 3 bases and J 0 bases, with 9 bases left between them. The CDR3 is 15 residues long. In DNA form, the CDR3 reads TGCGCCAGCAGCTCGGACAGATCAACTAATGAAAAACTGTTTTTT. As protein: CASSSDRSTNEKLFF.

V and J are TRBV9 and TRBJ1-3, with 9 bases identical to TRBD1. This CDR3 spans 17 amino acids. V lost 0 bases, J lost 0 bases, and 4 bases stayed unmatched. In germline, CDR1 is SGDLS, CDR2 YYNGEE. The CDR3 bases are TGTGCCAGCAGCGTAGGACAGGGGGTAAGCTCTGGAAACACCATATATTTT. It translates to CASSVGQGVSSGNTIYF.

The chain has TRBV2 and TRBJ2-3, with a possible D match to TRBD2 (6 bases). V was clipped by 1 base and J by 4 bases, with 6 bases between them. This CDR3 region has 13 residues. The germline gives CDR1 SNHLY, CDR2 FYNNEI. CDR3 DNA: TGTGCCAGCAGTGAAGGGGGGGCAGATACGCAGTATTTT. This encodes CASSEGGADTQYF.

The rearrangement uses TRBV19 and TRBJ1-1, with a weak D call TRBD1 (6 bases). The CDR3 sequence is 16 residues long. Trimming cost V 2 bases and J 1 base, with 14 bases left between them. From germline, CDR1 is LNHDA and CDR2 SQIVND (reference sequence). CDR3 in amino acids: CASSINRAPTNTEAFF. CDR3 nucleotide sequence: TGTGCCAGTAGTATAAACAGGGCGCCTACGAACACTGAAGCTTTCTTT. The variable domain in full, completed from reference TRBV19 and TRBJ1-1, reads DGGITQSPKYLFRKEGQNVTLSCEQNLNHDAMYWYRQDPGQGLRLIYYSQIVNDFQKGDIAEGYSVSREKKESFPLTVTSAQKNPTAFYLCASSINRAPTNTEAFFGQGTRLTVV.

A single count supports this clone. The gene calls are TRBV21-1 and TRBJ2-2; the D call of TRBD2 is as the table states it, not checked on the DNA. TRBV21-1 has pseudogene status. The CDR3 extends over 17 amino acids. CDR3 sequence: CASSKGGASDSTGELFF. Here the CDR3 DNA reads TGTGCCAGCAGCAAAGGTGGGGCTAGCGATAGCACCGGGGAGCTGTTTTTT.

V and J are TRBV6-1 and TRBJ1-2; 7 nucleotides align to TRBD1. V was clipped by 3 bases and J by 5 bases; unmatched bases: 3. This CDR3 spans 13 amino acids. The germline V gene encodes CDR1 MNHNS and CDR2 SASEGT. CDR3 sequence reads: CASSDTGEYGYTF. CDR3 bases: TGTGCCAGCAGTGATACAGGGGAGTATGGCTACACCTTC.

The chain is built from TRBV7-9 and TRBJ2-7; D is ambiguous. Germline assignment: CDR1 SEHNR and CDR2 FQNEAQ (reference sequence). V lost 5 bases, J lost 2 bases, and 10 bases lay in between. The CDR3 contains 13 residues. CDR3 nucleotides: TGTGCCAGCAGCGTAGACAACGCCTACGAGCAGTACTTC. Protein: CASSVDNAYEQYF.